This TCR beta chain was sequenced during a study of blood T cell repertoires in COVID-19 (dated by TCRdb to about 2020). Background on the whole study: Samples from collaborators originated in the United States, Italy and Spain and spanned both the acute and convalescent phases of COVID-19. The prospective study material was composed of cDNA or gDNA derived from T cells, B-cell-depleted T cells, or PBMCs. The dataset comprised deeply sampled blood TCRbeta repertoires from subjects exposed to, actively infected with, or recovered from COVID-19. A freely available public database, intended as a resource for researchers studying the immune response to SARS-CoV-2, is where the repertoires were released. Samples came from the ongoing ImmuneRACE study (first 160 participants) plus 1,254 subjects from 6 global collaborators. Sample metadata almost always included a de-identified subject ID, COVID-19 status, age in years and sex. HLA class I and class II types, where available, came from metadata supplied by the sample provider rather than from assay-based typing. Broad study findings and their caveats: Clinical and demographic metadata were provided uncurated, with the amount varying by source and participant.

The immunoSEQ Assay, a bias-controlled multiplex PCR, was used to amplify TCRbeta CDR3 regions from genomic DNA. The published analysis was carried out like this. Nucleated cell counts per sample were estimated from amplification of reference gene primers within the assay. To quantify the absolute abundance of each unique TCRbeta CDR3 rearrangement, sequence reads were collapsed and filtered. For each sample, productive Simpson clonality was calculated as the square root of Simpson's diversity index over productive rearrangements. This is the immuneACCESS table as TCRdb keeps it, with only in-frame sequences that have V and J called. A part of the clones is gone; compared with another copy, unresolved V genes explain less than half, and the rest is unexplained. V, J and clone size are taken as reported in that table, and D and trimming were inferred from the DNA itself. A total of 130,000 or so clones appear in this sample, roughly 84% of them only once. Roughly 3.5% of the sample is in the top ten clones.

Taken from cysteine to phenylalanine, the CDR3 has 15 residues. Just the 45-base CDR3 DNA is kept, in frame starting at base 1. Cut back by 0 bases and 4 bases, the V and J ends lie 10 bases apart. Looking up the germline V gene (reference sequence) yields CDR1 MNHEY and CDR2 SMNVEV. Comment on this clone: What antigen it recognizes has not been identified. No much larger clone exists at a distance of one base, and base qualities are not known.

In the prospective study, participants were roughly 18 to 95 years old, resided in fewer than 25 geographic areas of the United States, and were enrolled through a virtual design. In the prospective study, cohorts were assigned on the basis of participant-reported clinical history obtained from a screening survey and a study questionnaire. Recovered participants in ImmuneRACE Cohort 3 were defined by two consecutive negative NP/OP PCR tests, clearance by a healthcare professional, or resolution of symptoms. Mobile phlebotomists in the prospective study collected whole blood, serum and a nasopharyngeal or oropharyngeal swab from every participant. Additional blood draws and questionnaires over an approximately 2-month period could optionally be provided by prospective study participants. Before DNA extraction, prospective study blood samples were shipped either frozen or at room temperature.

The chain is encoded by TRBV27 joined to TRBJ1-3; the D gene lacks a confident call. The clonotype originates from a woman in her twenties or thirties who had recovered from COVID-19. The sequencing sample was made of PBMCs or T cells enriched from blood (not recorded which). The CDR3 protein sequence reads: CASSLSSGLGNTIYF. DNA sequence: TGTGCCAGCAGTTTATCCTCAGGTCTGGGAAACACCATATATTTT.